A selection of T cell receptor beta chains follows, all from one sample in a study of T cell repertoires in cytomegalovirus infection. Using its own MiXCR run on the reads, TCRdb lists one record per CDR3 protein. The table lists 250,000 to 300,000 distinct CDR3 sequences, 25% of them singletons. Sequencing used PBMCs. The source is a human donor in good health (CMV status not recorded). Some clones in this sample may be carry-over from other donors' samples. Each CDR3 is given with its conserved first and last residue. D genes are given only for firm matches. Expanded clones are given a class, and other clones once, few, many or no size at all.

CDR3 length	D gene	clone size	J gene	V gene	CDR3 DNA	CDR3 protein
17	TRBD2	few	TRBJ2-3	TRBV2	TGTGCCAGCAGTGAAGTGCCCGGACTAGTCTCACCAGATACGCAGTATTTT	CASSEVPGLVSPDTQYF
15	NA	NA	TRBJ1-3	TRBV10-3	TGTGCCATCACCCCCGACTTGAGCTCTGGAAACACCATATATTTT	CAITPDLSSGNTIYF
14	NA	NA	TRBJ1-1	TRBV28	TGTGCCAGCAGTCCGTCCGGGGGATGGACTGAAGCTTTCTTT	CASSPSGGWTEAFF
15	NA	many	TRBJ2-1	TRBV7-2	TGTGCCAGCAGCTTAGGGCTCCTATCCTACAATGAGCAGTTCTTC	CASSLGLLSYNEQFF
15	TRBD2	many	TRBJ2-5	TRBV28	TGTGCCAGCAGTTCCCTAGCGGGGGAACAAGAGACCCAGTACTTC	CASSSLAGEQETQYF
17	TRBD1	few	TRBJ2-7	TRBV28	TGTGCCAGCACCCCCACTCCGGGACAGGGGAGATTATACGAGCAGTACTTC	CASTPTPGQGRLYEQYF
13	NA	many	TRBJ2-3	TRBV7-3	TGTGCCAGCAGCCAGGCGGGGACAGATACGCAGTATTTT	CASSQAGTDTQYF
15	NA	NA	TRBJ2-2	TRBV2	TGTGCCAGCAGTGAATACGGCAGTGGGGCCGGGGAGCTGTTTTTT	CASSEYGSGAGELFF
16	NA	few	TRBJ2-1	TRBV11-1	TGTGCCAGCAGCCCCGATTTGGCGGGGGCTTACAATGAGCAGTTCTTC	CASSPDLAGAYNEQFF
12	NA	few	TRBJ1-5	TRBV29-1	TGCAGCGTCGGTGACGGAAATCAGCCCCAGCATTTT	CSVGDGNQPQHF
14	NA	once	TRBJ1-5	TRBV20-1	TGCAGTGCAAAAGTCTGGCAGAGCAATCAGCCCCAGCATTTT	CSAKVWQSNQPQHF
14	NA	NA	TRBJ2-5	TRBV11-1	TGTGCCAGCAGCTCAACTGGGTTCCCCGAGACCCAGTACTTC	CASSSTGFPETQYF
13	NA	NA	TRBJ2-1	TRBV27	TGTGCCAGCAGTATCTTAGACTACAATGAGCAGTTCTTC	CASSILDYNEQFF